This T cell receptor (beta chain) was sequenced during a study of blood T cell repertoires in COVID-19 (dated by TCRdb to about 2020). The study in broad terms: Samples from collaborators originated in the United States, Italy and Spain and spanned both the acute and convalescent phases of COVID-19. The prospective study material was composed of cDNA or gDNA derived from T cells, B-cell-depleted T cells, or PBMCs. Subjects who had been exposed to COVID-19, were actively infected with it, or had recovered from it provided the deeply sampled blood TCRbeta repertoires that made up the dataset. The repertoires were made available in a free public database intended to serve as a resource for research on the immune response to SARS-CoV-2. The samples were drawn from two sources: the first 160 participants of the ongoing ImmuneRACE study, and 1,254 subjects contributed by 6 global collaborators. A de-identified subject ID, COVID-19 status, age in years and sex were almost always included in the sample metadata. Where available, HLA class I and class II types were taken from metadata supplied by the sample provider and were not determined by assay-based typing.

As for this clone: Its antigen has not been determined. Base qualities are missing; no much larger clone stands one base away.

TCRbeta CDR3 regions were amplified from genomic DNA using the immunoSEQ Assay, a bias-controlled multiplex PCR. The original pipeline was this. The number of nucleated cells in each sample was estimated from the amplification of reference gene primers within the assay. To quantify the absolute abundance of each unique TCRbeta CDR3 rearrangement, sequence reads were collapsed and filtered. Productive Simpson clonality was computed per sample as the square root of Simpson's diversity index over productive rearrangements. Sourced from immuneACCESS, this table was stored by TCRdb with only in-frame sequences that have V and J called. A share of the clones is absent; for the studies checked, an unresolved V gene accounts for under half, and the remainder has no known explanation. The D gene and trimming were derived from the DNA, and the V and J assignments and clone size from that table. The sample has 130,000 or so clones on record, approximately 90% of them singletons. Around 19% of the sample comes from the top ten.

Summary of the overall study and its limitations: Clinical and demographic metadata were provided uncurated, with the amount varying by source and participant.

The collaborating institutions used their own protocols to collect whole blood in K2EDTA tubes. For TCRbeta analysis, collaborators shipped samples in one of three forms: frozen whole blood, isolated PBMCs, or DNA extracted from either of those sample types. CDR1 and CDR2, per the germline V gene, are SGDLS and YYNGEE. V ends up 3 bases short and J 1 base short, with an unmatched junction base count of 15. The cysteine opens and the phenylalanine closes a CDR3 of 18 amino acids. Only the CDR3 DNA stays, 54 bases, in frame from base 1. Recombination connected TRBV9 to TRBJ1-1, with TRBD1 matching 7 junction bases. The origin of this receptor is a man in his fifties with active or convalescent COVID-19. The specimen sequenced was peripheral blood. The DNA sequence reads TGTGCCAGCAGCGGGAATCGACACAGAGGGGGCGCGAACACTGAAGCTTTCTTT. It specifies CASSGNRHRGGANTEAFF.